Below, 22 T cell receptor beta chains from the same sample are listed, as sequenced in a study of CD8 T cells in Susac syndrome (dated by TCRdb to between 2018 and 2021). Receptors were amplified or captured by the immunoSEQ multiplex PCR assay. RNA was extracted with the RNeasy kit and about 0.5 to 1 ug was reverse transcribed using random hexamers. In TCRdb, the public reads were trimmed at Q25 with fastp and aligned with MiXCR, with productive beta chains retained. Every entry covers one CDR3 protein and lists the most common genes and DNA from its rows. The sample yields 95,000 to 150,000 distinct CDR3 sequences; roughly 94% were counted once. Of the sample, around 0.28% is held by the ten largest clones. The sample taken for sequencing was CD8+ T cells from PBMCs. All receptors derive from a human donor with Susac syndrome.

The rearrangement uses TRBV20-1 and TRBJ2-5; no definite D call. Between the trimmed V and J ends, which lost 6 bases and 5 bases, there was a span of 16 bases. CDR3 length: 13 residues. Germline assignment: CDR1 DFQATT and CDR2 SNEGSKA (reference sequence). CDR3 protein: CSAREDAGETQYF. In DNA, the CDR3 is TGCAGTGCCCGAGAGGACGCTGGGGAGACCCAGTACTTC.

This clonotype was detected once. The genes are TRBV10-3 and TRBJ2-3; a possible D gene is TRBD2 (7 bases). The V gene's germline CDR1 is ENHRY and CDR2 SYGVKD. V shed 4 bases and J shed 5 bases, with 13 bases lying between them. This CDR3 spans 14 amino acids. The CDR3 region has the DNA TGTGCCATCAGTGGGGGGGCTAGCGGAGATACGCAGTATTTT. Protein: CAISGGASGDTQYF.

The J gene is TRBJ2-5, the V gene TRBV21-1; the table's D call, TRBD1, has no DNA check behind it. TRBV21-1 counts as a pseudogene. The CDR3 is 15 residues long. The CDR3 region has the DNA TGTGCCAGCAGCAAAGAGGACAGGGGGCAAGAGACCCAGTACTTC. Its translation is CASSKEDRGQETQYF.

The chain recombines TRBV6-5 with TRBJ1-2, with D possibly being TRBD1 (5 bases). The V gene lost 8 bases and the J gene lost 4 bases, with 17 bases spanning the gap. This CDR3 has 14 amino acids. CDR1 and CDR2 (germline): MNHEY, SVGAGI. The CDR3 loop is CASGKRGRPYGYTF. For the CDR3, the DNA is TGTGCCAGCGGTAAACGGGGCAGGCCCTATGGCTACACCTTC.

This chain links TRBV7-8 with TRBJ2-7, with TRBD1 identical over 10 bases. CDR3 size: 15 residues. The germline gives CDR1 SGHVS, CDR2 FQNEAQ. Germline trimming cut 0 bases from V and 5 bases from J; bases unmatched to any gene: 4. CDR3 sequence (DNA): TGTGCCAGCAGCTTAGCCGGGACAGGGGCCCACGAGCAGTACTTC. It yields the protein CASSLAGTGAHEQYF.

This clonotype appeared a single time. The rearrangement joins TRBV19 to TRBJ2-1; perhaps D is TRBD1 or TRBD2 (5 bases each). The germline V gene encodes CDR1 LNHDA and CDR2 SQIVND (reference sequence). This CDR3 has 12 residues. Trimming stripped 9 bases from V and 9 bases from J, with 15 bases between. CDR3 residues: CASRYGAGEQFF. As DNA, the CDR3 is TGTGCCAGCCGATACGGGGCGGGTGAGCAGTTCTTC.

The CDR3 DNA sequence: TGTGCCACCAGCACCGGGACAGGGGCCGTGGGCACTGAAGCTTTCTTT. Translating gives CATSTGTGAVGTEAFF. The chain links TRBV15 to TRBJ1-1; 10 positions match TRBD1. The CDR3 consists of 16 residues. Germline V CDR1 and CDR2: LNHNV, YYDKDF (reference sequence). Trimming at V came to 4 bases and at J to 4 bases, leaving 9 bases not matched to a gene.

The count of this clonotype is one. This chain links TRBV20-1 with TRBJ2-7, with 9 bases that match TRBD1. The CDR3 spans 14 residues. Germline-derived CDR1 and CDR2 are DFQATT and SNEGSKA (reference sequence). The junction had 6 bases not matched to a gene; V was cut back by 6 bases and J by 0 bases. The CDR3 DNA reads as TGCAGTGCAATTAACAGGGGGCTCTCCTACGAGCAGTACTTC. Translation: CSAINRGLSYEQYF.

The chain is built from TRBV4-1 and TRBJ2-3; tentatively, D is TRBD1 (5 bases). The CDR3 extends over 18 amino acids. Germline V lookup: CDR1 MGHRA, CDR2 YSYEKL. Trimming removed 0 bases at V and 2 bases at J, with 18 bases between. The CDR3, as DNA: TGCGCCAGCAGCCAAGACAGGGTTCCGGCCCCTACCACAGATACGCAGTATTTT. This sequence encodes CASSQDRVPAPTTDTQYF.

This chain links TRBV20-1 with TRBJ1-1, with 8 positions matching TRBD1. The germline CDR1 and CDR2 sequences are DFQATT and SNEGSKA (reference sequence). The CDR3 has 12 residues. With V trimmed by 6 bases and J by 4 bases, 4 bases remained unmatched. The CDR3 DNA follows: TGCAGTGCCAGACAGGGGAGCACTGAAGCTTTCTTT. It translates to CSARQGSTEAFF.

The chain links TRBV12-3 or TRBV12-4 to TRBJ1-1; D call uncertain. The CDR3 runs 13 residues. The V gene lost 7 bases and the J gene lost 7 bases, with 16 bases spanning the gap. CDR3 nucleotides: TGTGCCAGCACCGGGAGCCTGGGAGATGAAGCTTTCTTT. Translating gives CASTGSLGDEAFF.

The CDR3 DNA sequence: TGTGCCAGCAGCCGGCGAGGCCAGGGGGACTCCTACGAGCAGTACTTC. This translates into CASSRRGQGDSYEQYF. This sequence joins TRBV13 and TRBJ2-7, with 7 bases that match TRBD1. The CDR3 runs 16 residues. Per the germline V gene, CDR1 is PRHDT and CDR2 is FYEKMQ (reference sequence). Losses at the gene ends were 5 bases for V and 0 bases for J; bases not matched to a gene: 10. Combining the CDR3 with reference TRBV13 and TRBJ2-7 gives the whole variable domain AAGVIQSPRHLIKEKRETATLKCYPIPRHDTVYWYQQGPGQDPQFLISFYEKMQSDKGSIPDRFSAQQFSDYHSELNMSSLELGDSALYFCASSRRGQGDSYEQYFGPGTRLTVT.

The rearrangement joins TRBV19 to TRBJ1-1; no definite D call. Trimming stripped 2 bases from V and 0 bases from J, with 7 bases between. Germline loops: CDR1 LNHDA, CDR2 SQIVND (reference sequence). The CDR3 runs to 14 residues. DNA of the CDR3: TGTGCCAGTAGTATACGAGACCTGAACACTGAAGCTTTCTTT. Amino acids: CASSIRDLNTEAFF.

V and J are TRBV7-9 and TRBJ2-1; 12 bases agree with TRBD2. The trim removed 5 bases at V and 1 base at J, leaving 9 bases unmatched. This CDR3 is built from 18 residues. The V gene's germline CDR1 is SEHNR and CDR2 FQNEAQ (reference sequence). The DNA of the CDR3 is TGTGCCAGCAGCACACCGACTAGCGGGGGAGGTTCCTACAATGAGCAGTTCTTC. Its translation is CASSTPTSGGGSYNEQFF.

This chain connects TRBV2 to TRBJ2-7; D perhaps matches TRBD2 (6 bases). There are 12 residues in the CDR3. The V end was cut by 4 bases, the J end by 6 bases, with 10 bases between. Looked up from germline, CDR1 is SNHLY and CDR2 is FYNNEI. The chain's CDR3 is CASSVTSSEQYF. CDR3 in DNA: TGTGCCAGCAGTGTTACTAGCTCCGAGCAGTACTTC.

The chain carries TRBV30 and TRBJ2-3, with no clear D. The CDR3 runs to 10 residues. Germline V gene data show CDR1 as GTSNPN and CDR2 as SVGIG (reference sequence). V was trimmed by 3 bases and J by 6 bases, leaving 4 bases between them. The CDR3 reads CAWRGDTQYF. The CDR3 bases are TGTGCCTGGAGAGGCGATACGCAGTATTTT.

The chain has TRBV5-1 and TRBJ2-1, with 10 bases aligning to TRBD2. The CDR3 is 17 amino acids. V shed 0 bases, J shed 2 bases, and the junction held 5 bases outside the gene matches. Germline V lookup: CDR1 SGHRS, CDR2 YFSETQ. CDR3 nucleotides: TGCGCCAGCAGCTTGGAATCTCTAGCGGGGGCCTACAATGAGCAGTTCTTC. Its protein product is CASSLESLAGAYNEQFF.

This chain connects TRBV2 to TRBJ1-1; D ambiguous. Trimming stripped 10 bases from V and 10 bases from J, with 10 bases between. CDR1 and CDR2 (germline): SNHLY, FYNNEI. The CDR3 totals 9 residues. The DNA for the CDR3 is TGTGCCACCGGAAGGCCAGCTTTCTTT. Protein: CATGRPAFF.

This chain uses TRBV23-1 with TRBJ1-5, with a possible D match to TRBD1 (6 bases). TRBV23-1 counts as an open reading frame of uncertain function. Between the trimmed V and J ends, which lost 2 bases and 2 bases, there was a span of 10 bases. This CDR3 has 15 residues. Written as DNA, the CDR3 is TGCGCCAGCAGTCAAGCCAGGGGTGGCAATCAGCCCCAGCATTTT. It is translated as CASSQARGGNQPQHF.

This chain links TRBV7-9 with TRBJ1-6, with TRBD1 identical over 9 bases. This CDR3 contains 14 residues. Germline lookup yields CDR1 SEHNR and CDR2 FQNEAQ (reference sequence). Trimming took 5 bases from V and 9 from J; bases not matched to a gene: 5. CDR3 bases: TGTGCCAGCAGCGTACAGGGGGCGGGTTCACCCCTCCACTTT. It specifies CASSVQGAGSPLHF.

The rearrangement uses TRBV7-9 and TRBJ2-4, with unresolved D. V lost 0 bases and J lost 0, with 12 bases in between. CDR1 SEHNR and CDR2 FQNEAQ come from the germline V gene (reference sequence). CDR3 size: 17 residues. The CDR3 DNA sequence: TGTGCCAGCAGCTTAGCACCCGGCAGGAAAGCCAAAAACATTCAGTACTTC. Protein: CASSLAPGRKAKNIQYF.

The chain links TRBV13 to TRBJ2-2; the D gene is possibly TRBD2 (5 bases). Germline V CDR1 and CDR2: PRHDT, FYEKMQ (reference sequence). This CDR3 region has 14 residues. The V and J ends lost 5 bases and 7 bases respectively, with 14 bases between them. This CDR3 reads CASSHAMEVGELFF. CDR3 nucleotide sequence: TGTGCCAGCAGCCACGCCATGGAGGTCGGGGAGCTGTTTTTT.